Reported below is one TCR beta chain. The antigen is unknown. This record belongs to a study of human T cells and chemical hapten exposure. As for the study in general: DPC at 2% was the sensitizing agent, placed on roughly 2 cm by roughly 2 cm of upper inner arm skin. Epicutaneous patch tests delivered 0.01% DPC to the upper back, with evaluation at 6 days.

Trimming removed 5 bases from V and 6 bases from J; junction bases left unmatched: 8. CDR1 and CDR2 from the germline V gene are SEHNR and FQNEAQ (reference sequence). The CDR3 totals 16 residues. Described time point: pre-sensitization, week 0. Treatment in this sample: therapeutic diphenylcyclopropenone sensitization with weekly scalp DPC. Study results and caveats: Donors, who had alopecia, may show an immune response that differs from healthy people's.

TCRdb reanalysed the RACE reads using MiXCR and keeps one entry per CDR3 protein. This repertoire shows about 60,000 distinct CDR3 sequences, around 10% found once; its top ten account for approximately 4.2%. V gene TRBV7-9 combines with J gene TRBJ1-6, with TRBD1 matching over 9 bases. The sequence derives from a woman in her thirties or forties with alopecia areata. Some clones in this sample may be carry-over from other donors' samples. The sample consisted of whole blood, taken in connection with sensitization to the hapten diphenylcyclopropenone (DPC). The CDR3 here is CASSTLGTGSNSPLHF. CDR3 nucleotides: TGTGCCAGCAGCACCCTCGGGACAGGGAGTAATTCACCCCTCCACTTT.